This TCR beta chain originates from a study of T cell repertoires in cytomegalovirus infection. Study information: The study used recently identified HLA-C-restricted and well-studied HLA-B-restricted CMV epitopes. Matching HLA type, along with CMV infection, was indicated by public TCR beta signatures. Regarding the study as a whole: CMV carriers with the relevant HLA were identified by cumulative public TCR beta family frequency. The response measured ex vivo was dominated by TCR beta clonotypes (HLA-C-restricted and CMV-specific).

A single record per CDR3 protein comes from TCRdb applying MiXCR to the reads. The sample includes around 900,000 distinct CDR3 sequences, about 33% of them seen just once. Per the germline V gene, CDR1 is MNHNS and CDR2 is SASEGT. V shed 0 bases and J 4 bases; nucleotides not matched to a gene: 13. The CDR3 has 21 residues. Concerning this clonotype: The antigen remains undetermined.

The chain recombines TRBV6-1 with TRBJ2-3, with 16 bases lining up with TRBD2. Here the sequenced sample was cultured CD8+ T cells from PBMCs, taken from culture after CMV antigen stimulation. The TCR originated in a human donor in good health (CMV status not recorded). Some clones in this sample may be carry-over from other donors' samples. CDR3 DNA sequence: TGTGCCAGCAGTGAAGCGTGGGGACTAGCGGGGGGGCTTTCCCCCCCAGATACGCAGTATTTT. This gives the protein CASSEAWGLAGGLSPPDTQYF.